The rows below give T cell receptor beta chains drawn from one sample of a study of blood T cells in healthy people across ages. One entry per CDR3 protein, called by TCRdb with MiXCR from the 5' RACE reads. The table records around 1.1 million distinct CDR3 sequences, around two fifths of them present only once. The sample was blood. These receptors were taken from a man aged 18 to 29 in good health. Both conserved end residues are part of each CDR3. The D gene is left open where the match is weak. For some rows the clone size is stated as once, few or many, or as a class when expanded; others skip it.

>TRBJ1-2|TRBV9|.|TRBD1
CASSEERDSYGYTF
TGTGCCAGCAGCGAGGAACGGGACAGCTATGGCTACACCTTC
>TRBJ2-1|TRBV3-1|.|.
CASSQGSAASSEQFF
TGTGCCAGCAGCCAAGGATCGGCCGCAAGTAGTGAGCAGTTCTTC
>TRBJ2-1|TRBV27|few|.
CASSLSRQGMVNEQFF
TGTGCCAGCAGTTTATCGAGGCAGGGGATGGTCAATGAGCAGTTCTTC
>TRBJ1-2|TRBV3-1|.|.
CASSHDTNYGYTF
TGTGCCAGCAGCCATGATACTAACTATGGCTACACCTTC
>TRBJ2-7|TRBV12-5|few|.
CASGLPQRYEQYF
TGTGCTAGTGGTTTGCCCCAACGATACGAGCAGTACTTC
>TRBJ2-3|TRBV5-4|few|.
CASSAASPSTDTQYF
TGTGCCAGCAGCGCGGCCTCCCCTAGCACAGATACGCAGTATTTT
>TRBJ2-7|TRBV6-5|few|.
CASSLQSSILSEQYF
TGTGCCAGCAGTCTACAGTCCTCGATCCTAAGCGAGCAGTACTTC
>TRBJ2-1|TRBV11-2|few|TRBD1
CASSLLTGQGAYNEQFF
TGTGCCAGCAGCTTATTGACCGGACAGGGGGCCTACAATGAGCAGTTCTTC
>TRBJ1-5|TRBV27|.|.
CASGSLGQPQHF
TGTGCCAGCGGCTCACTAGGCCAGCCCCAGCATTTT
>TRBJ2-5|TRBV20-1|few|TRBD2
CSASQTETSLQETQYF
TGCAGTGCTAGTCAAACGGAGACTAGCCTCCAAGAGACCCAGTACTTC
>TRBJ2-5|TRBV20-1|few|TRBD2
CSATTSGLVTQYF
TGCAGTGCTACGACTAGCGGCCTGGTGACCCAGTACTTC
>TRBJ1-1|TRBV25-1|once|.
CASGVGPGSTEAFF
TGTGCCAGCGGAGTGGGCCCCGGTAGCACTGAAGCTTTCTTT
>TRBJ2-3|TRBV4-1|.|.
CASSQYLGVADTQYF
TGCGCCAGCAGCCAATACCTAGGGGTGGCAGATACGCAGTATTTT
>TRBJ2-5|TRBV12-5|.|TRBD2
CASGLWSGGGNEQYF
TGTGCTAGTGGTTTGTGGAGCGGGGGGGGTAATGAGCAGTACTTC
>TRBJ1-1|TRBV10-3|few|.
CAISDITGRTEAFF
TGTGCCATCAGTGACATAACAGGGAGAACTGAAGCTTTCTTT
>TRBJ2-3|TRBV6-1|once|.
CASSAYWDETDTQYF
TGTGCCAGCAGTGCTTACTGGGATGAGACAGATACGCAGTATTTT
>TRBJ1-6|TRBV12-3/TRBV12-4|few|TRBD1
CASSLGQAYSPLHF
TGTGCCAGCAGTTTGGGACAGGCGTATTCACCCCTCCACTTT
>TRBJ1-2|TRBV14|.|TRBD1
CASSPGQTKTPYHGYTF
TGTGCCAGCAGCCCGGGACAGACTAAGACACCCTATCATGGCTACACCTTC
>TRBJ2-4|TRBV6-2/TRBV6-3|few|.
CASSGDLKNIQYF
TGTGCCAGCAGTGGGGACCTGAAAAACATTCAGTACTTC
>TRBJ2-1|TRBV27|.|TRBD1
CASSPGTGTQFF
TGTGCCAGCAGTCCCGGGACAGGGACCCAGTTCTTC
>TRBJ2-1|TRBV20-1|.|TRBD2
CSATAEKRGVSYNEQFF
TGCAGTGCTACCGCAGAGAAGCGGGGGGTATCCTACAATGAGCAGTTCTTC
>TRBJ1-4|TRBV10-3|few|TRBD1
CAISESGQGQTNEKLFF
TGTGCCATCAGTGAGTCTGGACAGGGTCAAACTAATGAAAAACTGTTTTTT
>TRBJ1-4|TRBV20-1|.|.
CSGGGGTNEKLFF
TGCAGTGGGGGGGGCGGAACTAATGAAAAACTGTTTTTT
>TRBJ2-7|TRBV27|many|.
CASSAGYHEQYF
TGTGCCAGCAGTGCAGGGTACCACGAGCAGTACTTC
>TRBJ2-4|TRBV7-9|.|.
CASSLAGQGDIQYF
TGTGCCAGCAGCTTAGCAGGGCAGGGAGACATTCAGTACTTC
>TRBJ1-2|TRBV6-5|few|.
CASSKAPRQDYGYTF
TGTGCCAGCAGCAAGGCCCCCCGACAGGACTATGGCTACACCTTC
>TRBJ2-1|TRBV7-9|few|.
CASSLEGAATEQFF
TGTGCCAGCAGCTTAGAGGGCGCGGCCACTGAGCAGTTCTTC
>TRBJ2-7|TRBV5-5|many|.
CASSLEVPYEQYF
TGTGCCAGCAGCTTGGAGGTCCCCTACGAGCAGTACTTC
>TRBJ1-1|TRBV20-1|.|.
CSARGNRITEAFF
TGCAGTGCTAGAGGGAACAGGATCACTGAAGCTTTCTTT
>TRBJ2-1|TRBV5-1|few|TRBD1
CASSLLEGAYNEQFF
TGCGCCAGCAGCTTATTAGAGGGGGCGTACAATGAGCAGTTCTTC
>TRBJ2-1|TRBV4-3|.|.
CASSQDQAGAHEQFF
TGCGCCAGCAGCCAAGATCAGGCTGGGGCCCATGAGCAGTTCTTC
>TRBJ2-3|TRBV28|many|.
CASSFETTRGTQYF
TGTGCCAGCAGTTTTGAGACCACTCGGGGTACGCAGTATTTT
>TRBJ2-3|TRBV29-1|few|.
CSVAIGYRGTDTQYF
TGCAGCGTTGCTATCGGGTACAGAGGCACAGATACGCAGTATTTT
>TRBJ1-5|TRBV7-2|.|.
CASSYTSGGNQPQHF
TGTGCCAGCAGCTACACGTCAGGGGGCAATCAGCCCCAGCATTTT
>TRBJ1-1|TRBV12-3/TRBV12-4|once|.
CTSSLWGRAEAFF
TGTACCAGCAGTTTATGGGGACGGGCTGAAGCTTTCTTT
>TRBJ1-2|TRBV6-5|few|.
CASSYRRSGGTIKNTNYGYTF
TGTGCCAGCAGTTACCGACGGTCTGGGGGGACTATAAAAAATACTAACTATGGCTACACCTTC
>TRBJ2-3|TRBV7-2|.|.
CASSSLVTQTPDTQYF
TGTGCCAGCAGCTCCCTGGTTACCCAGACGCCAGATACGCAGTATTTT
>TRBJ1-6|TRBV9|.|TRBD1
CASSFGQAIYNSPLHF
TGTGCCAGCAGCTTCGGACAGGCGATCTATAATTCACCCCTCCACTTT
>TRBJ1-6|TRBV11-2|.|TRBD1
CASSPHLLDRGLFNSPLHF
TGTGCCAGCAGCCCCCATCTATTAGACAGGGGCCTTTTCAATTCACCCCTCCACTTT
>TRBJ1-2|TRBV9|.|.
CASSVTFVGGGYTF
TGTGCCAGCAGCGTCACCTTCGTTGGCGGTGGCTACACCTTC
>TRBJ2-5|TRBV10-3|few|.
CAIRFRETQYF
TGTGCCATCAGATTTAGGGAGACCCAGTACTTC
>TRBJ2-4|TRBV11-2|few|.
CASSPLRGPLAKNIQYF
TGTGCCAGCAGCCCTCTCCGGGGCCCGCTAGCCAAAAACATTCAGTACTTC
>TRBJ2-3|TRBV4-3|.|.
CASSLGRARGTDTQYF
TGCGCCAGCAGCCTAGGGCGAGCTAGGGGCACAGATACGCAGTATTTT
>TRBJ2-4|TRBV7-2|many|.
CASTTFPPMPRIKNIQYF
TGTGCCAGCACCACTTTTCCCCCGATGCCACGAATCAAAAACATTCAGTACTTC